These T cell receptor beta chains were read from a single sample in a study of blood T cell repertoires in COVID-19. The repertoire was sequenced with immunoSEQ multiplex PCR; TCRdb's copy has only in-frame clones and lacks some. Of about 250,000 clones in the sample, about 85% were seen once. The sequenced sample consisted of PBMCs or T cells enriched from blood (not recorded which). The source is a woman aged 45 to 65 who had recovered from COVID-19. The conserved cysteine and the conserved F or W are not part of the CDR3 here.

CDR3 protein: ASSLLEGAKHYGYT
J gene: TRBJ1-2
V gene: TRBV7-9

CDR3 protein: ASSNGHVNTGELF
J gene: TRBJ2-2
V gene: TRBV28

CDR3 protein: ASSEVSSGQPQH
J gene: TRBJ1-5
V gene: TRBV6-1

CDR3 protein: ASSLVRGQGGYT
J gene: TRBJ1-2
V gene: TRBV7-2

CDR3 protein: ASSKGDRGGNYGYT
J gene: TRBJ1-2
V gene: TRBV28

CDR3 protein: ASSSGTGVNEQF
J gene: TRBJ2-1
V gene: TRBV28

CDR3 protein: ASSVRTGGTGELF
J gene: TRBJ2-2
V gene: TRBV9

CDR3 protein: ASSSTGIGEQY
J gene: TRBJ2-7
V gene: TRBV28

CDR3 protein: ASSLEQLSGNTIY
J gene: TRBJ1-3
V gene: TRBV7-2

CDR3 protein: SVGRDRVPREQY
J gene: TRBJ2-7
V gene: TRBV29-1

CDR3 protein: ASSISPGEAF
J gene: TRBJ1-1
V gene: TRBV12-3/TRBV12-4

CDR3 protein: VVDSSYNEQF
J gene: TRBJ2-1
V gene: TRBV30

CDR3 protein: ASRPTARPGMEQY
J gene: TRBJ2-7
V gene: TRBV2

CDR3 protein: ASSPPGPGGNYGYT
J gene: TRBJ1-2
V gene: TRBV18

CDR3 protein: ASSLQWEISTGTLNSYEQY
J gene: TRBJ2-7
V gene: TRBV4-1

CDR3 protein: ASSGGTGAYEQY
J gene: TRBJ2-7
V gene: TRBV5-6

CDR3 protein: ASSLAQARPLH
J gene: TRBJ1-6
V gene: TRBV27

CDR3 protein: ASSLVSVRVTGELF
J gene: TRBJ2-2
V gene: TRBV11-3

CDR3 protein: ASGTRVYEQF
J gene: TRBJ2-1
V gene: TRBV2

CDR3 protein: ATSSDRGRNKMNTEAF
J gene: TRBJ1-1
V gene: TRBV15

CDR3 protein: ASSLSGAYEQY
J gene: TRBJ2-7
V gene: TRBV28

CDR3 protein: ASSDPGAKNIQY
J gene: TRBJ2-4
V gene: TRBV7-3

CDR3 protein: ASSITPSGRFDEQY
J gene: TRBJ2-7
V gene: TRBV19

CDR3 protein: ASSLARLTGGELF
J gene: TRBJ2-2
V gene: TRBV23-1

CDR3 protein: ASSQGQGLAGTSSYEQY
J gene: TRBJ2-7
V gene: TRBV14

CDR3 protein: ASSSIQGQPQH
J gene: TRBJ1-5
V gene: TRBV7-2